Shown below are 19 T cell receptor beta chains from a single sample sequenced in a study of cytomegalovirus exposure and HLA in healthy donors. Both 60 Vbeta primers and 13 Jbeta primers went into the PCR. Sequencing was performed with immunoSEQ multiplex PCR; in TCRdb, only in-frame clones are kept and a portion is missing. This table holds some 60,000 clones, about 80% found once. Material: PBMCs. These receptor sequences come from a human donor in good health.

V usage is TRBV6-4 and J usage is TRBJ1-2; unclear D gene. Germline CDR1 reads MRHNA; CDR2 reads SNTAGT. This CDR3 spans 13 amino acids. V was cut by 5 bases and J by 2 bases, with 9 bases left in between. As DNA, the CDR3 is TGTGCCAGCAGTCCTGACGGGAACTATGGCTACACCTTC. Its translation is CASSPDGNYGYTF.

V gene TRBV18 combines with J gene TRBJ2-2; D might be TRBD2 (5 bases). Germline V CDR1 and CDR2: KGHSH, LQKENI. The CDR3 loop spans 16 amino acids. With 3 bases removed from V and 3 bases from J, the gap between germline ends came to 14 bases. CDR3 region: CASSPRARWDTGELFF. The CDR3 DNA follows: TGTGCCAGCTCACCGAGGGCTCGCTGGGACACCGGGGAGCTGTTTTTT. Together with reference TRBV18 and TRBJ2-2, the CDR3 gives the full variable domain: NAGVMQNPRHLVRRRGQEARLRCSPMKGHSHVYWYRQLPEEGLKFMVYLQKENIIDESGMPKERFSAEFPKEGPSILRIQQVVRGDSAAYFCASSPRARWDTGELFFGEGSRLTVL.

The chain links TRBV29-1 to TRBJ2-3; 9 nucleotides agree with TRBD2. The ends lost 3 bases at V and 7 bases at J; junction bases unmatched: 8. The CDR3 has 14 residues. The germline V gene has CDR1 SQVTM and CDR2 ANQGSEA. The CDR3 region is CSVERGSGRNTQYF. In nucleotides, the CDR3 is TGCAGCGTTGAGAGGGGTAGCGGGAGAAATACGCAGTATTTT.

The chain carries TRBV7-2 and TRBJ2-5, with D tentatively TRBD2 (6 bases). Germline V gene sequence: CDR1 SGHTA, CDR2 FQGNSA. The CDR3 covers 14 residues. Between the trimmed V and J ends, which lost 1 base and 6 bases, there was a span of 12 bases. The CDR3 DNA sequence: TGTGCCAGCAGCTTAGGGTCGGAGGGTAAGACCCAGTACTTC. It codes for CASSLGSEGKTQYF.

The rearrangement joins TRBV25-1 to TRBJ2-1, with 10 bases identical to TRBD2. Germline V gene sequence: CDR1 MGHDK, CDR2 SYGVNS. The CDR3 sequence is 17 residues long. Trimming removed 1 base from V and 5 bases from J; junction bases left unmatched: 8. The CDR3 DNA sequence: TGTGCCAGCAGTGAATTCACTAGCGGGAAGGGTCACAATGAGCAGTTCTTC. This encodes CASSEFTSGKGHNEQFF.

This clone came up once. This sequence joins TRBV6-6 and TRBJ1-5; D gene unclear. From germline, CDR1 is MNHNY and CDR2 SVGAGI (reference sequence). The CDR3 loop spans 15 amino acids. Trimming took 6 bases from V and 7 from J, leaving 19 bases between them. The CDR3 is CASSPFPGNGQPQHF. The CDR3 coding sequence is TGTGCCAGCAGCCCATTCCCGGGAAATGGGCAGCCCCAGCATTTT.

V and J are TRBV4-1 and TRBJ2-7, with 7 bases lining up with TRBD2. Germline CDR1 is MGHRA and CDR2 is YSYEKL. CDR3 length equals 17 residues. With 2 bases clipped from V and 1 base from J, the junction kept 11 bases outside the gene matches. This CDR3 reads CASSQIVATGGSYEQYF. DNA for the CDR3: TGCGCCAGCAGCCAAATCGTCGCGACGGGGGGTTCCTACGAGCAGTACTTC.

The genes are TRBV5-6 and TRBJ1-2; D is perhaps TRBD1 (5 bases). This CDR3 region has 11 residues. Between the trimmed V and J ends, which lost 5 bases and 7 bases, there was a span of 9 bases. The germline V gene encodes CDR1 SGHDT and CDR2 YYEEEE. The DNA for the CDR3 is TGTGCCAGCAGTACAGGTTTTGGCTACACCTTC. Translated, it gives CASSTGFGYTF. The whole variable domain, filled in from reference TRBV5-6 and TRBJ1-2, reads DAGVTQSPTHLIKTRGQQVTLRCSPKSGHDTVSWYQQALGQGPQFIFQYYEEEERQRGNFPDRFSGHQFPNYSSELNVNALLLGDSALYLCASSTGFGYTFGSGTRLTVV.

The J gene is TRBJ1-2, the V gene TRBV29-1; a weak D match, TRBD1 (5 bases). CDR1 is SQVTM, CDR2 ANQGSEA, per germline. V was clipped by 7 bases and J by 4 bases, with 19 bases between them. This CDR3 is 14 amino acids long. The CDR3 sequence: CSGLKTSGGYGYTF. CDR3 nucleotides: TGCAGCGGGCTCAAGACCTCCGGGGGCTATGGCTACACCTTC. Looking up the rest from reference TRBV29-1 and TRBJ1-2 gives the full variable domain: SAVISQKPSRDICQRGTSLTIQCQVDSQVTMMFWYRQQPGQSLTLIATANQGSEATYESGFVIDKFPISRPNLTFSTLTVSNMSPEDSSIYLCSGLKTSGGYGYTFGSGTRLTVV.

The rearrangement joins TRBV4-1 to TRBJ2-2, with 8 bases matching TRBD2. The CDR3 sequence is 16 residues long. Looked up from germline, CDR1 is MGHRA and CDR2 is YSYEKL. The V and J ends lost 2 bases and 1 base, in that order; junction bases with no gene match: 3. The CDR3 DNA reads TGCGCCAGCAGCCAACGGACTAGCAGGAACACCGGGGAGCTGTTTTTT. The encoded protein is CASSQRTSRNTGELFF.

This CDR3 is CASRTGQGTFYGYTF. The CDR3 DNA is TGTGCCAGCAGGACCGGACAGGGGACCTTCTATGGCTACACCTTC. The chain links TRBV5-6 to TRBJ1-2; 9 bases agree with TRBD1. V trimming: 5 bases; J trimming: 4 bases; junction bases outside the gene matches: 9. Germline CDR1 reads SGHDT; CDR2 reads YYEEEE. The CDR3 is 15 residues long.

The V and J genes are TRBV7-9 and TRBJ2-5, with a possible D match to TRBD1 (5 bases). There are 14 residues in the CDR3. With 7 bases removed from V and 4 bases from J, the gap between germline ends came to 16 bases. From germline, CDR1 is SEHNR and CDR2 FQNEAQ (reference sequence). CDR3 in amino acids: CASTILGDRETQYF. DNA of the CDR3: TGTGCCAGCACTATATTAGGGGATCGAGAGACCCAGTACTTC.

The rearrangement links TRBV7-6 to TRBJ2-3; 9 positions match TRBD2. Germline-derived CDR1 and CDR2 are SGHVS and FNYEAQ. The ends lost 6 bases at V and 2 bases at J; junction bases unmatched: 12. The CDR3 spans 17 residues. The CDR3 DNA sequence: TGTGCCAGCAGTCCGACCGGGATAGCGGGGGACACAGATACGCAGTATTTT. The encoded protein is CASSPTGIAGDTDTQYF.

The chain couples TRBV5-1 to TRBJ2-5; 10 nucleotides agree with TRBD1. The end of the DNA aligns better with TRBJ2-7, so the J call may be wrong. Looked up from germline, CDR1 is SGHRS and CDR2 is YFSETQ. The length of the CDR3 is 14 residues. CDR3 sequence reads: CASSWGTGADEQYF. DNA of the CDR3: TGCGCCAGCAGCTGGGGGACAGGGGCCGACGAGCAGTACTTC.

V gene TRBV5-1 combines with J gene TRBJ2-2; 12 nucleotides match TRBD2. J gave up 5 bases and V 4 bases, and 6 bases lay outside the gene matches. The CDR3 has 16 residues. CDR1 and CDR2 from the germline V gene are SGHRS and YFSETQ. The CDR3 DNA sequence: TGCGCCAGCAGCCTGACTAGCGGGAGACCTACCGGGGAGCTGTTTTTT. As protein: CASSLTSGRPTGELFF.

This chain joins TRBV5-1 and TRBJ2-1; TRBD1 is a possible D gene (5 bases). Germline V gives CDR1 SGHRS, CDR2 YFSETQ. V was cut by 3 bases and J by 9 bases, with 25 bases left in between. The CDR3 loop spans 17 amino acids. The CDR3 spells CASSSQPQGGFDGEQFF. The CDR3 nucleotides read TGCGCCAGCAGCTCGCAGCCTCAGGGTGGGTTTGATGGTGAGCAGTTCTTC.

The V and J genes are TRBV6-6 and TRBJ1-6; possibly TRBD1 for D (5 bases). Germline V gene sequence: CDR1 MNHNY, CDR2 SVGAGI (reference sequence). V lost 6 bases to trimming and J lost 7 bases, with 13 bases between them. The CDR3 consists of 14 residues. The CDR3 coding sequence is TGTGCCAGCAGGACGACAGCAACGAATTCACCCCTCCACTTT. Amino acid sequence: CASRTTATNSPLHF.

The chain carries TRBV30 and TRBJ2-2, with D possibly matching TRBD1 (5 bases). The CDR3 is 15 residues long. V dropped 3 bases and J dropped 3 bases, with 14 bases sitting between them. Germline V gene lookup returns CDR1 GTSNPN and CDR2 SVGIG (reference sequence). CDR3 sequence: CAWSPLGRDTGELFF. Written as DNA, the CDR3 is TGTGCCTGGAGCCCCTTGGGGCGAGACACCGGGGAGCTGTTTTTT.

Note on this clone: Other DNA sequences within the sample encode an identical CDR3. V and J are TRBV18 and TRBJ1-1; weak D call: TRBD1 (6 bases). V dropped 3 bases and J dropped 3 bases, with 11 bases sitting between them. This CDR3 has 14 amino acids. CDR1 KGHSH and CDR2 LQKENI come from the germline V gene. The CDR3 nucleotides read TGTGCCAGCTCACCTACAGGGAGGGACACTGAAGCTTTCTTT. Encoded protein: CASSPTGRDTEAFF.